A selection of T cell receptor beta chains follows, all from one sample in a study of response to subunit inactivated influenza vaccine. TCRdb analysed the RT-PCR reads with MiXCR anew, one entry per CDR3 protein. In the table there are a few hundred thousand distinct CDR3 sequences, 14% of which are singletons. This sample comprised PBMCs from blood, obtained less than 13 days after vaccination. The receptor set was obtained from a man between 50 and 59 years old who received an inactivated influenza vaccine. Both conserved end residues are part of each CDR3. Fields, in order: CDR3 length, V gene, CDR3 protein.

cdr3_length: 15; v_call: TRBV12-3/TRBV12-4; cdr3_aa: CASRPSRGGNYGYTF
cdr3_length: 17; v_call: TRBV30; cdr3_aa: CAWRGTSVLQHGDEQYF
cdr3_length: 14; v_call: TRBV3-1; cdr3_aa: CASSQGWEGTEAFF
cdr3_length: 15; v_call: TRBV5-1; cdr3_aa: CASASSTATNEKLFF
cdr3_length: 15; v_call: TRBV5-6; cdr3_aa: CASSLIVTSTDTQYF
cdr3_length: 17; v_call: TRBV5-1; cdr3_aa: CASSLRQARSGANVLTF
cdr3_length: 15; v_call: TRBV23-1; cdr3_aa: CASSHYRASTDTQYF
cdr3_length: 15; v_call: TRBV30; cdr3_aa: CAWREDRGGTGELFF
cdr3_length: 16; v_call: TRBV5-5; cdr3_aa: CASSFLGTGRFGELFF
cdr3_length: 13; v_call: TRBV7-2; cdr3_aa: CASSWTGGETQYF
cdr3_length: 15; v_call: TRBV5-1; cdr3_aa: CASSFGRTGQETQYF
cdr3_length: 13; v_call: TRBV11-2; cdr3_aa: CASSLDLGSEELF
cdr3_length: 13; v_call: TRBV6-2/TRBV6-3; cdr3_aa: CASRLTSGYEQYF
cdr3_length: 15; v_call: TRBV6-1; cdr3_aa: CASSEARRPYYEQYF
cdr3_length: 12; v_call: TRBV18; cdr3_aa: CASSGSIGEQFF
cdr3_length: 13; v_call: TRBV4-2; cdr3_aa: CASSQVPGTIAFF
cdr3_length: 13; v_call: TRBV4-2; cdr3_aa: CASSGTSFETQYF
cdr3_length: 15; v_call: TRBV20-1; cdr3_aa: CSARGTSGRANEQFF
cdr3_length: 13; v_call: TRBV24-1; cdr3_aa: CATSIGYTGELFF
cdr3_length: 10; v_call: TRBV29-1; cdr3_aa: CSVVGREAFF
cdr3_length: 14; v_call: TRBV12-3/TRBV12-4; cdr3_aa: CASSFAGGDYGYTF
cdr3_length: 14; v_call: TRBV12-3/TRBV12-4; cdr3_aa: CASRLAGGQDEQYF
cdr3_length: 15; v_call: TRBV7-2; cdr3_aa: CASSLAGSGNYEQYF
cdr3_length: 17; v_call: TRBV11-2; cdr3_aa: CASSLAFQGESSYEQYF
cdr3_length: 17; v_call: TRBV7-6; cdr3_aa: CASSAGQGWASNQPQHF
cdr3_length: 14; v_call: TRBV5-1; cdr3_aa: CASSFTNVGYGYTF
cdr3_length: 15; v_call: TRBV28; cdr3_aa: CASTPRDGGYQPQHF
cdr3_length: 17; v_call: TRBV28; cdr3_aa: CASSLRVELRSSYEQYF
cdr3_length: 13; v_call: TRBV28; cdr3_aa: CASTNPGGGEQFF
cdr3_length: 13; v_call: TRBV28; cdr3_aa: CASSFWQNNEQFF
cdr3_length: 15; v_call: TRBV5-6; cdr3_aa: CASSPWTGEYTEAFF
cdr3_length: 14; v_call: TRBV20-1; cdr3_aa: CSAITGGVTYEQYF
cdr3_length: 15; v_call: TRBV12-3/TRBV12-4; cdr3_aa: CASTTGTGSYNEQFF
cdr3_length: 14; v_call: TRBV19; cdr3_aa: CASSDSYAKNIQYF
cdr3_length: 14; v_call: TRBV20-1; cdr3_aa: CSARTSRDQETQYF
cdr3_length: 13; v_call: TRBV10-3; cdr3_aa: CAISEVAGDTQYF
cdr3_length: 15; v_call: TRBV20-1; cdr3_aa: CSASRPTGGTDEQFF
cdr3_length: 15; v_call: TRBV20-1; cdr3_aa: CSARDWASGSYEQYF
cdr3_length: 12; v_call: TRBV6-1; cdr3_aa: CASSPTFLEAFF